This TCR beta chain came from a study of CD8+CD57+ T cells in acquired aplastic anemia. The overall study: An average of roughly 2.9 ug of DNA was obtained from sorted CD4+ and CD8+ cells. Among healthy donors, CD4+ cells averaged around 10 million reads. Study findings and constraints: Significance was not reached for CD8+ Simpson's diversity between patients and controls.

The V and J ends lost 1 base and 4 bases respectively, with 14 bases between them. Germline V gene sequence: CDR1 SGHDT, CDR2 YYEEEE. CDR3 length: 16 residues. This clonotype has ten or more counts. The antigen is undetermined. TCR beta VDJ and CDR3 profiles were obtained from a genomic DNA template. MiXCR, run by TCRdb on the reads, gives a single entry per CDR3 protein. The data hold approximately 380,000 distinct CDR3 sequences, with around 72% observed a single time. Specimen: sorted CD4+, CD8+, or CD8+CD57+ T cells (not recorded which) from PBMCs. The chain links TRBV5-6 to TRBJ1-4, with D possibly TRBD1 on 5 matching bases. This TCR derives from a human donor in good health, serving as a control. CDR3 in DNA: TGTGCCAGCAGCTTGCTAACAACGGGGGATAATGAAAAACTGTTTTTT. It is translated as CASSLLTTGDNEKLFF.